This T cell receptor beta chain derives from a study of identical twins. TCRdb reanalysed the 5' RACE reads using MiXCR and keeps one entry per CDR3 protein. The data hold some 590,000 distinct CDR3 sequences, with more than 9% observed a single time. In its sample, this clonotype was seen many times. Its antigen is unknown. The V gene's germline CDR1 is SGHRS and CDR2 YFSETQ. The CDR3 is made up of 13 amino acids. V shed 6 bases and J shed 7 bases, with 13 bases lying between them. Findings of the study overall: Cross-sectional statistical analysis, not tracking of the same donors, underpinned the conclusions. Invariant MAIT and iNKT cells are populations that could partly confound zero-insertion analyses. Models predicted too little out-of-frame TCR alpha sharing in monozygotic twins.

This same sample was also part of a study on yellow fever vaccine responses in identical twins.

The V and J genes are TRBV5-1 and TRBJ2-2; D remains ambiguous. This clonotype was obtained from a woman aged 18-30 years in good health. Sequencing was carried out using PBMCs. In nucleotides, the CDR3 is TGCGCCAGCAACGACCCAACTGACGGGGAGCTGTTTTTT. Its translation is CASNDPTDGELFF.